These T cell receptor beta chains were read from a single sample in a study of CD8+ T cells in alopecia areata. Here immunoSEQ multiplex PCR was the method, and the copy in TCRdb shows in-frame clones only, minus some. This table holds some 130,000 clones, roughly 52% found once. Sequences were derived from CD8+ T cells sorted from blood, sampled at week 4, from a patient treated with tofacitinib. The receptors were sampled from a human donor with alopecia areata. Each CDR3 is given with its conserved first and last residue. Fields, in order: V gene, clone size, J gene, D gene, CDR3 DNA, CDR3 protein. A D gene is named only where the DNA matches it firmly. A clone size is listed for some rows: how often the clone was seen (once, few, many), or a class if it is expanded.

V gene: TRBV10-2
clone size: NA
J gene: TRBJ2-1
D gene: NA
CDR3 DNA: TGCGCCAGCAGTGATATGTCTGGACAGCTGTTCTTC
CDR3 protein: CASSDMSGQLFF

V gene: TRBV23-1
clone size: NA
J gene: TRBJ2-3
D gene: NA
CDR3 DNA: TGCGCCAGCAGTCAAGGGGGCCACACAGATACGCAGTATTTT
CDR3 protein: CASSQGGHTDTQYF

V gene: TRBV9
clone size: NA
J gene: TRBJ2-7
D gene: NA
CDR3 DNA: TGTGCCAGCAGCGTAGAGAGGACAGTCTCCCCTTGGTACGAGCAGTACTTC
CDR3 protein: CASSVERTVSPWYEQYF

V gene: TRBV29-1
clone size: NA
J gene: TRBJ2-1
D gene: TRBD1
CDR3 DNA: TGCAGCGCCCCGGGACAGGGGAAGGGGTTTGAGCAGTTCTTC
CDR3 protein: CSAPGQGKGFEQFF

V gene: TRBV15
clone size: medium-sized
J gene: TRBJ2-3
D gene: NA
CDR3 DNA: TGTGCCACCAGCACACGGGACTTTGGCACAGATACGCAGTATTTT
CDR3 protein: CATSTRDFGTDTQYF

V gene: TRBV7-9
clone size: NA
J gene: TRBJ2-1
D gene: NA
CDR3 DNA: TGTGCCAGCACGGAACCACTTTACAATGAGCAGTTCTTC
CDR3 protein: CASTEPLYNEQFF

V gene: TRBV5-6
clone size: NA
J gene: TRBJ1-1
D gene: NA
CDR3 DNA: TGTGCCAGCAGCTTGGGGGCTAGGTCGGATGAAGCTTTCTTT
CDR3 protein: CASSLGARSDEAFF

V gene: TRBV15
clone size: once
J gene: TRBJ1-2
D gene: NA
CDR3 DNA: TGTGCCACCAGCAGAGATTTGTCCCCGAGCGGCTACACCTTC
CDR3 protein: CATSRDLSPSGYTF

V gene: TRBV7-9
clone size: NA
J gene: TRBJ2-7
D gene: TRBD1
CDR3 DNA: TGTGCCAGCAGCTTAGGGTGGACAGGGGGCTTCGAGCAGTACTTC
CDR3 protein: CASSLGWTGGFEQYF

V gene: TRBV7-9
clone size: once
J gene: TRBJ2-7
D gene: TRBD1
CDR3 DNA: TGTGCCAGCAGCCAGGCCGACAGGGGCGAGCAGTACTTC
CDR3 protein: CASSQADRGEQYF

V gene: TRBV30
clone size: NA
J gene: TRBJ1-2
D gene: NA
CDR3 DNA: TGTGCCTGGAGTCGTAGGTATGGCTACACCTTC
CDR3 protein: CAWSRRYGYTF

V gene: TRBV25-1
clone size: NA
J gene: TRBJ1-2
D gene: NA
CDR3 DNA: TGTGCCAGCAGTGAATACGGGGTAGGCAGTGCTAACTATGGCTACACCTTC
CDR3 protein: CASSEYGVGSANYGYTF

V gene: TRBV25-1
clone size: few
J gene: TRBJ2-7
D gene: NA
CDR3 DNA: TGTGCCAGCAGTGAAGGGTTGGAGCAGTACTTC
CDR3 protein: CASSEGLEQYF

V gene: TRBV10-3
clone size: NA
J gene: TRBJ2-7
D gene: TRBD1
CDR3 DNA: TGTGCCACCACGGGACAGAGCTACGAGCAGTACTTC
CDR3 protein: CATTGQSYEQYF

V gene: TRBV10-3
clone size: NA
J gene: TRBJ2-2
D gene: TRBD1
CDR3 DNA: TGTGCCATCAGGCCGGACAGGCTCTCGAACACCGGGGAGCTGTTTTTT
CDR3 protein: CAIRPDRLSNTGELFF